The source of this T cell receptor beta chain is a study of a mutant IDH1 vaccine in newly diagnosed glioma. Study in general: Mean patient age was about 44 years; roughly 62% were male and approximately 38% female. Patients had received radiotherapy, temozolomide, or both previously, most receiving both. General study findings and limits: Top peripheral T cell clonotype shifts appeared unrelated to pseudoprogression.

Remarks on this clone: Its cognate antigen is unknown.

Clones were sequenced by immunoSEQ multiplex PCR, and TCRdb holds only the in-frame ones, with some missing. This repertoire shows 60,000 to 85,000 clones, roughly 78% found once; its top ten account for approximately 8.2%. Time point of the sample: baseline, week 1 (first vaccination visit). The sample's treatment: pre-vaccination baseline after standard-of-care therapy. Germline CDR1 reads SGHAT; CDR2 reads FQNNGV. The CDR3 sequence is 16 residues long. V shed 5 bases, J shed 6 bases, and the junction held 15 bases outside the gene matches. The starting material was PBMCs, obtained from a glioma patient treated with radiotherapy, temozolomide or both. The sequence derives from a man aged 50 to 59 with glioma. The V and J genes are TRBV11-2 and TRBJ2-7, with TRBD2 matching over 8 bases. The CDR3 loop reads CASSRGTYRGGGEQYF. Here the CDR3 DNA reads TGTGCCAGCAGCCGAGGGACCTACCGGGGGGGCGGCGAGCAGTACTTC.